This T cell receptor beta chain emerged from a study of identical twins. The ends were cut back, 2 bases at V and 5 bases at J, with 13 bases in the middle. CDR1 MNHEY and CDR2 SVGAGI come from the germline V gene. The CDR3 runs to 14 residues. TCRdb ran MiXCR on the 5' RACE reads and lists one entry per CDR3 protein. This sample yields approximately 590,000 distinct CDR3 sequences, of which 9.6% are seen a single time; roughly 3% belongs to the top ten. The data also belong to a second study, concerning yellow fever vaccine responses in identical twins.

The chain carries TRBV6-5 and TRBJ2-7, with D possibly called TRBD1 or TRBD2 (5 bases each). This receptor was taken from a woman under 30 in good health. What was sequenced was PBMCs. The CDR3 reads CASSYRGPEDEQYF. The CDR3 bases are TGTGCCAGCAGTTACCGGGGACCAGAGGACGAGCAGTACTTC.